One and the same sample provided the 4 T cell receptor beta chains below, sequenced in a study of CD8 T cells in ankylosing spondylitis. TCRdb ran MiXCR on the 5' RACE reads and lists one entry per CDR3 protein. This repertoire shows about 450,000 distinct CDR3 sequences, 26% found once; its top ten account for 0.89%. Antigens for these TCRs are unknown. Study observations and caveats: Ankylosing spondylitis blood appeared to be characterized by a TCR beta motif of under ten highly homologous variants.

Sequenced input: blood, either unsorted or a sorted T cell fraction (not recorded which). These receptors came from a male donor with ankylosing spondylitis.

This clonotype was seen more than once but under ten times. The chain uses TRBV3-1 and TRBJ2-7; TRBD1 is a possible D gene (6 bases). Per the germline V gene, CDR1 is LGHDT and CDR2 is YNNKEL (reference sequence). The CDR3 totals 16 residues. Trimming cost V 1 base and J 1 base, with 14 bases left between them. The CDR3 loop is CASSQVGQGLSYEQYF. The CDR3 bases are TGTGCCAGCAGCCAAGTAGGGCAGGGGCTATCCTACGAGCAGTACTTC.

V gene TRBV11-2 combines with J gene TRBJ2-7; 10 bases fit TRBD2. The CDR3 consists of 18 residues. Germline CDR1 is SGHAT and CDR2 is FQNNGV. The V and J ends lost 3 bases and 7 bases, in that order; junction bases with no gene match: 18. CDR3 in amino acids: CASSLSSLVLAGFGEQYV. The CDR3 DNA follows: TGTGCCAGCAGCTTGAGTTCCCTTGTACTAGCGGGATTCGGGGAGCAGTACGTC.

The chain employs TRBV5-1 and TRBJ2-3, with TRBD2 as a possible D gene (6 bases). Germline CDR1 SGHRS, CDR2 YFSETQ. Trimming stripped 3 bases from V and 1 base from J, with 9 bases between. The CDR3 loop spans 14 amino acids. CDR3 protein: CASSSEGRTDTQYF. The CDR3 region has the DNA TGCGCCAGCAGCTCGGAGGGGCGCACAGATACGCAGTATTTT.

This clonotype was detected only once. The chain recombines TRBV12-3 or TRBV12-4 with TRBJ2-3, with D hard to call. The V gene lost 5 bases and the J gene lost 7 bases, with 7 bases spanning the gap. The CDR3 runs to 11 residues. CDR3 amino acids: CASSTANTQYF. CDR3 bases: TGTGCCAGCAGTACCGCAAATACGCAGTATTTT.